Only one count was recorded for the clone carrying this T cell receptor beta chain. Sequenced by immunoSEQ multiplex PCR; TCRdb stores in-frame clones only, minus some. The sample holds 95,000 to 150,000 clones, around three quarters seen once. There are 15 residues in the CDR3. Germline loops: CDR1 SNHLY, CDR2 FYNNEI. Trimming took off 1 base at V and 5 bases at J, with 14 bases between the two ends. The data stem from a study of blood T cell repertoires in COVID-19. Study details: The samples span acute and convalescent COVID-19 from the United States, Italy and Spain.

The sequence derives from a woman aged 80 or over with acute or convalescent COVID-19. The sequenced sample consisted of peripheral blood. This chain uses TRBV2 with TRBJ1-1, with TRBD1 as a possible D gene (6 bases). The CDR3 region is CASSEERGSRTEAFF. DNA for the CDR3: TGTGCCAGCAGTGAAGAAAGGGGGAGTCGGACTGAAGCTTTCTTT.